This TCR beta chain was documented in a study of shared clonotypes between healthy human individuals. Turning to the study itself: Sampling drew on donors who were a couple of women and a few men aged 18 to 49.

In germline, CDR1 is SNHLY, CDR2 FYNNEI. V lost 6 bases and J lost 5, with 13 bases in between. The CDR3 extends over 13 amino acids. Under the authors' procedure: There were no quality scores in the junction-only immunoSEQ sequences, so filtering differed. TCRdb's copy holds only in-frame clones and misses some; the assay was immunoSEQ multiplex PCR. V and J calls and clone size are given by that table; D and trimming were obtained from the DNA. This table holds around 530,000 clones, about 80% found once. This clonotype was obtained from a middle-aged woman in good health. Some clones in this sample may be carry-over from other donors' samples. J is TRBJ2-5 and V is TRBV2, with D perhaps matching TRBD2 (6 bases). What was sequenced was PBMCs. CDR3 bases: TGTGCCAGCAGCCTTGGGAGCGGGGAGACCCAGTACTTC. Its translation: CASSLGSGETQYF.